Below, one T cell receptor (beta chain) is given with its context. Its antigen has not been determined. No qualities accompany the bases; no much larger clone lies one base away. V ends up 5 bases short and J 8 bases short, with an unmatched junction base count of 23. The CDR3 covers 18 residues, taking in both the cysteine and the phenylalanine. Only CDR3 DNA is held: 54 bases, read in frame from base 1. The germline V gene yields MDHEN for CDR1 and SYDVKM for CDR2. TCRbeta CDR3 regions were amplified from genomic DNA by means of the immunoSEQ Assay, a bias-controlled multiplex PCR. Concerning the study's data processing: The number of nucleated cells in each sample was estimated by amplification of reference gene primers within the assay. To quantify the absolute abundance of each unique TCRbeta CDR3 rearrangement, sequence reads were collapsed and filtered. For each sample, productive Simpson clonality was calculated by taking the square root of Simpson's diversity index across productive rearrangements. Sourced from immuneACCESS, this table was stored by TCRdb with only in-frame sequences that have V and J called. A share of the clones is absent; for the studies checked, an unresolved V gene accounts for under half, and the remainder has no known explanation. For V, J and clone size, that table is used; D and trimming come from the DNA. This sample lists some 170,000 clones; roughly 80% were detected once. The top ten hold roughly 19% of the sample.

This specimen belongs to a study of blood T cell repertoires in COVID-19 (dated by TCRdb to about 2020). Study-wide context: Samples from collaborators originated in the United States, Italy and Spain and spanned both the acute and convalescent phases of COVID-19. The repertoires were made available in a free public database intended to serve as a resource for research on the immune response to SARS-CoV-2. The prospective study material was composed of cDNA or gDNA derived from T cells, B-cell-depleted T cells, or PBMCs. The sample metadata nearly always contained a de-identified subject ID, COVID-19 status, age in years and sex. Where available, HLA class I and class II types were taken from metadata supplied by the sample provider and were not determined by assay-based typing. Samples were obtained from the ongoing ImmuneRACE study (first 160 participants) and from 1,000 to 1,500 subjects provided by 6 global collaborators. Deeply sampled blood TCRbeta repertoires from subjects exposed to, actively infected with, or recovered from COVID-19 were included in the dataset. The study at large found these results: The amount of clinical and demographic metadata varied by source and participant and was provided uncurated.

The collaborating institutions used their own protocols to collect whole blood in K2EDTA tubes. For TCRbeta analysis, collaborators shipped samples in one of three forms: frozen whole blood, isolated PBMCs, or DNA extracted from either of those sample types. The sequenced material came from peripheral blood. The chain links TRBV28 with TRBJ1-2, with TRBD1 matching 7 junction bases. The origin of this receptor is a woman aged 80 or over with acute or convalescent COVID-19. The sequence in DNA is TGTGCCAGCAGTCCCACGACCAACAGGGGACTCTTTTTAAGCGGCTACACCTTC. This encodes CASSPTTNRGLFLSGYTF.